Presented here are 17 T cell receptor beta chains from one specimen sequenced in a study of shared clonotypes between healthy human individuals. Sequenced by immunoSEQ multiplex PCR; TCRdb stores in-frame clones only, minus some. The table lists roughly 2,000,000 clones, 93% of them singletons. CD8 cells classed as naive were CD45RO-negative and positively selected for CCR7, excluding terminally differentiated effector memory CD45RA+ cells. The sequenced material came from naive CD8+ T cells from PBMCs. Receptors were obtained from a young man in good health. Some clones in this sample may be carry-over from other donors' samples.

The V gene is TRBV7-9, the J gene TRBJ1-1; D is uncertain. The CDR3 is 15 residues long. Trimming took off 11 bases at V and 3 bases at J, with 22 bases between the two ends. CDR1 and CDR2 (germline): SEHNR, FQNEAQ (reference sequence). The DNA for the CDR3 is TGTGCCCTCCGTCGAATCCAACGAGAGGACACTGAAGCTTTCTTT. It is translated as CALRRIQREDTEAFF.

This clone was seen once. This chain connects TRBV29-1 to TRBJ1-2; 8 nucleotides line up with TRBD1. Germline V gene data show CDR1 as SQVTM and CDR2 as ANQGSEA. With V trimmed by 6 bases and J by 7 bases, 10 bases remained unmatched. This CDR3 contains 13 residues. This CDR3 is CSVLRTGKGGYTF. The CDR3 DNA reads TGCAGCGTCCTACGGACAGGGAAGGGTGGCTACACCTTC.

The rearrangement joins TRBV27 to TRBJ2-3; D is possibly TRBD1 or TRBD2 (5 bases each). The germline V gene has CDR1 MNHEY and CDR2 SMNVEV (reference sequence). Trimming shortened V by 1 base and J by 4 bases, and 15 bases separated the two germline ends. This CDR3 has 16 residues. CDR3 coding DNA: TGTGCCAGCAGTTTATTTTATATAGAGGGGTCAGATACGCAGTATTTT. This gives the protein CASSLFYIEGSDTQYF.

The rearrangement links TRBV4-3 to TRBJ2-3; 10 bases map to TRBD2. Losses at the gene ends were 4 bases for V and 0 bases for J; bases not matched to a gene: 10. This CDR3 is built from 18 residues. Germline V CDR1 and CDR2: LGHNA, YSLEER. The CDR3 sequence: CASSPGPQREGSTDTQYF. The DNA for the CDR3 is TGCGCCAGCAGCCCAGGGCCCCAGCGGGAGGGTAGCACAGATACGCAGTATTTT.

This clone was picked up one time. The chain has TRBV2 and TRBJ1-2; unclear D gene. This CDR3 comprises 13 residues. Germline V CDR1 and CDR2: SNHLY, FYNNEI. The ends were cut back, 3 bases at V and 0 bases at J, with 5 bases in the middle. The CDR3, as DNA: TGTGCCAGCAGTGATGTTACTAACTATGGCTACACCTTC. Residues: CASSDVTNYGYTF. The full variable domain, its missing parts supplied by reference TRBV2 and TRBJ1-2, is EPEVTQTPSHQVTQMGQEVILRCVPISNHLYFYWYRQILGQKVEFLVSFYNNEISEKSEIFDDQFSVERPDGSNFTLKIRSTKLEDSAMYFCASSDVTNYGYTFGSGTRLTVV.

The gene calls are TRBV5-8 and TRBJ2-7; D ambiguous. V gave up 4 bases and J gave up 6 bases, with 11 bases separating them. Germline lookup yields CDR1 SGHTS and CDR2 YDEGEE. The CDR3 sequence is 12 residues long. The CDR3 DNA sequence: TGTGCCAGCAGCCACCTCCTAAGCGAGCAGTACTTC. Translating gives CASSHLLSEQYF.

This chain uses TRBV9 with TRBJ2-1; TRBD2 matches at 10 bases. The CDR3 has 15 residues. CDR1 is SGDLS and CDR2 is YYNGEE in the germline V gene. The V and J ends lost 3 bases and 7 bases, in that order; junction bases with no gene match: 7. CDR3 loop: CASSESGTSVNEQFF. The DNA for the CDR3 is TGTGCCAGCAGCGAGTCCGGGACTAGCGTGAATGAGCAGTTCTTC.

This chain uses TRBV27 with TRBJ2-1; D is perhaps TRBD2 (6 bases). The CDR3 is 14 amino acids. Germline assignment: CDR1 MNHEY and CDR2 SMNVEV (reference sequence). The V and J ends lost 7 bases and 5 bases respectively, with 15 bases between them. The CDR3 reads CASTGGPADNEQFF. CDR3 bases: TGTGCCAGCACCGGAGGGCCCGCTGACAATGAGCAGTTCTTC.

The CDR3 is CASSNPGAGELFF. CDR3 in DNA: TGTGCCAGTAGTAACCCCGGGGCCGGGGAGCTGTTTTTT. This chain joins TRBV19 and TRBJ2-2; tentatively, D is TRBD2 (5 bases). The CDR3 consists of 13 residues. V was clipped by 4 bases and J by 6 bases, with 9 bases between them. Germline lookup yields CDR1 LNHDA and CDR2 SQIVND (reference sequence).

This clone was detected once. The chain uses TRBV29-1 and TRBJ2-5; D is perhaps TRBD1 (5 bases). The CDR3 is 11 amino acids. Between the trimmed V and J ends, which lost 3 bases and 10 bases, there was a span of 12 bases. The V gene's germline CDR1 is SQVTM and CDR2 ANQGSEA. The CDR3 sequence is CSVDRVLGQYF. CDR3 nucleotides: TGCAGCGTTGACAGGGTTTTAGGCCAGTACTTC.

CDR3 region: CASSLGGKETQYF. For the CDR3, the DNA is TGTGCCAGCAGCTTAGGAGGGAAAGAGACCCAGTACTTC. The chain employs TRBV11-2 and TRBJ2-5; D possibly corresponds to TRBD2 (5 bases). The CDR3 is made up of 13 amino acids. The germline V gene encodes CDR1 SGHAT and CDR2 FQNNGV. V lost 1 base and J 3 bases, leaving 6 bases between the germline ends.

This chain connects TRBV7-6 to TRBJ2-1; 10 positions match TRBD2. The length of the CDR3 is 15 residues. CDR1 and CDR2 from the germline V gene are SGHVS and FNYEAQ. Unmatched junction bases numbered 4, after V lost 1 base and J lost 7 bases. CDR3 DNA sequence: TGTGCCAGCAGCTTAGAAGCGGGAGGGAGGAATGAGCAGTTCTTC. Translating it yields CASSLEAGGRNEQFF.

The chain has TRBV27 and TRBJ2-1; D unresolved. V dropped 5 bases and J dropped 9 bases, with 14 bases sitting between them. The length of the CDR3 is 13 residues. The germline V gene has CDR1 MNHEY and CDR2 SMNVEV (reference sequence). This CDR3 is CASSALPPVEQFF. The CDR3 nucleotides are TGTGCCAGCAGTGCACTGCCCCCGGTTGAGCAGTTCTTC.

The chain is built from TRBV5-3 and TRBJ2-7; 12 nucleotides line up with TRBD2. TRBV5-3 is sorted into the ORF group, with uncertain function. The CDR3 is 15 residues long. J gave up 4 bases and V 5 bases, and 7 bases lay outside the gene matches. CDR3 in DNA: TGTGCCAGAAGTGGTGGACTAGCGGGAAGGTACGAGCAGTACTTC. It codes for CARSGGLAGRYEQYF.

This chain connects TRBV4-1 to TRBJ2-7, with D perhaps TRBD2 (6 bases). V shed 4 bases and J shed 4 bases, with 11 bases lying between them. The germline V gene has CDR1 MGHRA and CDR2 YSYEKL. The CDR3 covers 13 residues. CDR3 in amino acids: CASSLHLAYEQYF. The CDR3 DNA reads TGCGCCAGCAGCCTCCACCTAGCGTACGAGCAGTACTTC.

The chain uses TRBV7-9 and TRBJ2-1, with TRBD1 as a possible D gene (6 bases). The CDR3 loop spans 15 amino acids. Germline CDR1 is SEHNR and CDR2 is FQNEAQ (reference sequence). Deletions cut 5 bases from V and 1 base from J, with 12 bases between. Here the CDR3 DNA reads TGTGCCAGCAGCCTTTCGGACAGATCCTACAATGAGCAGTTCTTC. It yields the protein CASSLSDRSYNEQFF.

This sequence joins TRBV27 and TRBJ2-4; TRBD1 matches 12 bases. V shed 5 bases and J 6 bases; nucleotides not matched to a gene: 8. The germline V gene encodes CDR1 MNHEY and CDR2 SMNVEV (reference sequence). The CDR3 contains 16 residues. The CDR3, as DNA: TGTGCCAGCAGTCTGCTTACGGGACAGGGGGCAAACATTCAGTACTTC. Encoded protein: CASSLLTGQGANIQYF.